This section outlines one TCR beta chain sequence together with its context. This specimen comes from a study of T-cell reconstitution after alpha-beta-depleted transplantation in children. Unique molecular identifiers were incorporated when the TCRbeta library was constructed. TCRdb passed the PCR reads through MiXCR, listing each CDR3 protein once. This table holds approximately 640,000 distinct CDR3 sequences, around a sixth found once. Germline CDR1 and CDR2: SQVTM and ANQGSEA. CDR3 length equals 12 residues. The V end lost 6 bases, the J end lost 5 bases, and 13 bases lay between the germline ends.

The sequencing here drew on PBMCs from the stem cell graft donor, taken from the stem cell graft. The chain is built from TRBV29-1 and TRBJ1-2; D call uncertain. This TCR was sampled from a human donor who donated a stem cell graft to a child with acute myeloid leukemia. CDR3 region: CSVATHRYGYTF. Here the CDR3 DNA reads TGCAGCGTGGCGACACATCGGTATGGCTACACCTTC.